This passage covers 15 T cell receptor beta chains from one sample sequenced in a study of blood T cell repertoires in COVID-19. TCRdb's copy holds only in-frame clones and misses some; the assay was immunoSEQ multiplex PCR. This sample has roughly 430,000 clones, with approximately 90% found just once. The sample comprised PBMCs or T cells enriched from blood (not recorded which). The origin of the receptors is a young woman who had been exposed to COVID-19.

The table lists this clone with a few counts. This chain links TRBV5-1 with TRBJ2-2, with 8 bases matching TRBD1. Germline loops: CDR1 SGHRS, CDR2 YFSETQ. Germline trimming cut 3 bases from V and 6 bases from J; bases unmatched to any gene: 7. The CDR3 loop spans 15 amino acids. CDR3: CASSYYDRGSGELFF. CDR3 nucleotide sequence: TGCGCCAGCAGCTACTACGACAGGGGCTCCGGGGAGCTGTTTTTT.

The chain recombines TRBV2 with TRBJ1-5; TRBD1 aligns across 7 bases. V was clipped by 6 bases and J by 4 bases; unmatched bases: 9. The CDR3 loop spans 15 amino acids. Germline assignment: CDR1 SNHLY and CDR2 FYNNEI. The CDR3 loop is CASRGPGQKNQPQHF. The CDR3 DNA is TGTGCCAGCAGGGGCCCGGGACAGAAAAATCAGCCCCAGCATTTT.

The CDR3 bases are TGCGCCAGCAGCTTGGGGCCTAGCGGGCCCACCTACAATGAGCAGTTCTTC. It is translated as CASSLGPSGPTYNEQFF. The V call is TRBV5-1, the J call TRBJ2-1; 8 bases are shared with TRBD2. V was clipped by 0 bases and J by 2 bases; unmatched bases: 7. CDR1 is SGHRS, CDR2 YFSETQ, per germline. The CDR3 consists of 17 residues.

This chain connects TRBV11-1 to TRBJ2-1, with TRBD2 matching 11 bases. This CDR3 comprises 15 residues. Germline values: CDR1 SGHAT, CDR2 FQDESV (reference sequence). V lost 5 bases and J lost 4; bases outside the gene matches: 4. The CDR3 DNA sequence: TGTGCCAGCAGCATAAGACTAGCGGGGTACAATGAGCAGTTCTTC. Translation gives CASSIRLAGYNEQFF.

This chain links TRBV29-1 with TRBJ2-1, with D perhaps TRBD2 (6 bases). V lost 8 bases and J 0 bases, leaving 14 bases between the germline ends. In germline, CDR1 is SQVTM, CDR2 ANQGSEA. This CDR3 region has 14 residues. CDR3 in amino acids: CSTILASSYNEQFF. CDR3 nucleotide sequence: TGCAGCACCATTCTAGCGAGCTCCTACAATGAGCAGTTCTTC.

The CDR3 spells CASSPLDGRGSGYTF. CDR3 in DNA: TGTGCCAGCAGCCCCTTAGACGGAAGAGGCAGTGGCTACACCTTC. V and J are TRBV14 and TRBJ1-2, with D unresolved. The CDR3 is made up of 15 amino acids. Germline values: CDR1 SGHDN, CDR2 FVKESK. Trimming stripped 4 bases from V and 7 bases from J, with 19 bases between. The full variable domain, its missing parts supplied by reference TRBV14 and TRBJ1-2, is EAGVTQFPSHSVIEKGQTVTLRCDPISGHDNLYWYRRVMGKEIKFLLHFVKESKQDESGMPNNRFLAERTGGTYSTLKVQPAELEDSGVYFCASSPLDGRGSGYTFGSGTRLTVV.

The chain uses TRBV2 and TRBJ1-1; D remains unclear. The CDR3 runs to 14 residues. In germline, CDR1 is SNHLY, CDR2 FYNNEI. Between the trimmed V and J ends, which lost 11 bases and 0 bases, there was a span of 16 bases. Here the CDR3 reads CASLGLSMNTEAFF. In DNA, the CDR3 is TGTGCCTCCCTAGGACTCTCCATGAACACTGAAGCTTTCTTT.

CDR3 nucleotides: TGTGCCAGCAGCCAAGATCGATGGGGGGGCCGAGGAGATACGCAGTATTTT. Protein sequence: CASSQDRWGGRGDTQYF. The chain carries TRBV14 and TRBJ2-3; D possibly corresponds to TRBD2 (7 bases). Deletions cut 0 bases from V and 5 bases from J, with 18 bases between. This CDR3 spans 17 amino acids. Per germline, CDR1 SGHDN and CDR2 FVKESK.

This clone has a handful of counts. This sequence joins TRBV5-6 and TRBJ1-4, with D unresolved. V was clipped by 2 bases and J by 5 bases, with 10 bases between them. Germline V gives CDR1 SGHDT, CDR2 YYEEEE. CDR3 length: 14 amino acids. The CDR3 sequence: CASSFWSRNEKLFF. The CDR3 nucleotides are TGTGCCAGCAGCTTTTGGTCGCGGAATGAAAAACTGTTTTTT.

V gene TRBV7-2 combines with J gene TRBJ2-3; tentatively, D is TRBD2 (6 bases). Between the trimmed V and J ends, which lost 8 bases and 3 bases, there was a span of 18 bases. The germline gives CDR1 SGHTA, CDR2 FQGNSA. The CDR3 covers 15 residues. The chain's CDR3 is CASEIADLNTDTQYF. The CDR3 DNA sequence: TGTGCCAGCGAAATAGCGGATCTCAATACAGATACGCAGTATTTT.

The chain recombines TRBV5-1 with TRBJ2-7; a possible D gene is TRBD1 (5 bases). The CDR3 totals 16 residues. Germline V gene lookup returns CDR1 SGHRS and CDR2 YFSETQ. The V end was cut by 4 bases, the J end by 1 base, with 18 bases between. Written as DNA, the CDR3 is TGCGCCAGCAGCCCCTACCTAGGGGCCGGTTCCTACGAGCAGTACTTC. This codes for CASSPYLGAGSYEQYF. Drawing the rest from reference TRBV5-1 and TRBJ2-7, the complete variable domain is KAGVTQTPRYLIKTRGQQVTLSCSPISGHRSVSWYQQTPGQGLQFLFEYFSETQRNKGNFPGRFSGRQFSNSRSEMNVSTLELGDSALYLCASSPYLGAGSYEQYFGPGTRLTVT.

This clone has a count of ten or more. The CDR3 region has the DNA TGTGCCAGTAGTGCACCAGGGGGCTTGGTGAACACTGAAGCTTTCTTT. Residues: CASSAPGGLVNTEAFF. V is TRBV19 and J is TRBJ1-1; 8 positions agree with TRBD1. Looked up from germline, CDR1 is LNHDA and CDR2 is SQIVND (reference sequence). Unmatched junction bases numbered 8, after V lost 5 bases and J lost 0 bases. The CDR3 spans 16 residues.

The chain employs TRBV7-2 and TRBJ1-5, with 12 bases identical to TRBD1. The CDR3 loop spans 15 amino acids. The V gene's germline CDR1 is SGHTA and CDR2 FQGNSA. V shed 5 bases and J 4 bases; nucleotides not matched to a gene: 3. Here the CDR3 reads CASSPGQGANQPQHF. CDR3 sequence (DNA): TGTGCCAGCAGCCCGGGACAGGGGGCGAATCAGCCCCAGCATTTT. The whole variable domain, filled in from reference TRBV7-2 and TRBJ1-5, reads GAGVSQSPSNKVTEKGKDVELRCDPISGHTALYWYRQSLGQGLEFLIYFQGNSAPDKSGLPSDRFSAERTGGSVSTLTIQRTQQEDSAVYLCASSPGQGANQPQHFGDGTRLSIL.

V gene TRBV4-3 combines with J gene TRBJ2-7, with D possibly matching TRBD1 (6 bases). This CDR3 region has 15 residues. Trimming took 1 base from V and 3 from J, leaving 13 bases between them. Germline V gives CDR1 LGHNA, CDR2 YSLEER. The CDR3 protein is CASSQGTGTLYEQYF. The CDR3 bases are TGCGCCAGCAGCCAAGGAACCGGGACACTCTACGAGCAGTACTTC.

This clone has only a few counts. CDR3: CASSSDPGQGGSEQFF. The CDR3 region has the DNA TGCGCCAGCAGTTCGGACCCGGGACAGGGGGGTTCCGAGCAGTTCTTC. The chain recombines TRBV5-1 with TRBJ2-1; 11 bases agree with TRBD1. V shed 5 bases, J shed 10 bases, and the junction held 14 bases outside the gene matches. This CDR3 comprises 16 residues. Germline V gene sequence: CDR1 SGHRS, CDR2 YFSETQ.